A selection of T cell receptor beta chains follows, all from one sample in a study of early T cells in non-severe SARS-CoV-2 infection. Each CDR3 protein gets one entry after TCRdb re-called the 5' RACE reads with MiXCR. The repertoire holds tens of thousands of distinct CDR3 sequences, with about 10% as singletons. The specimen was whole blood, collected at baseline. These receptors were taken from an adult who was a healthcare worker with PCR-confirmed SARS-CoV-2 infection or an uninfected control (not recorded which). Each CDR3 is given with its conserved first and last residue. The D gene is left open where the match is weak. The size field is filled for only some rows; it gives once, few, many or a size class.

J,size,D,V,DNA,CDR3
TRBJ2-3,many,NA,TRBV9,TGTGCCAGCAGCGTAGGGGCTCGTATAGATACGCAGTATTTT,CASSVGARIDTQYF
TRBJ2-1,few,TRBD2,TRBV7-6,TGTGCCAGCAGGCCCCTAGCGGGGGGAATCAATGAGCAGTTCTTC,CASRPLAGGINEQFF
TRBJ1-6,NA,NA,TRBV6-5,TGTGCCAGCAGCTTCGACAGGTCCTATAATTCACCCCTCCACTTT,CASSFDRSYNSPLHF
TRBJ2-5,many,NA,TRBV10-3,TGTGCCATCAGTGAGACAAAGCGCTCCGGGACCGGAGGGGAGACCCAGTACTTC,CAISETKRSGTGGETQYF
TRBJ2-7,NA,NA,TRBV7-6,TGTGCCAGCAGCTCCGCTGACTCCTACGAGCAGTACTTC,CASSSADSYEQYF
TRBJ1-3,NA,NA,TRBV3-1,TGTGCCAGCAGCACTACGTGGGACACCATATATTTT,CASSTTWDTIYF
TRBJ1-3,many,NA,TRBV7-9,TGTGCCAGCAGCTTAGTAGGGGACGGAAACACCATATATTTT,CASSLVGDGNTIYF
TRBJ2-2,NA,NA,TRBV30,TGTGCCTGGAGTGTAGGGTCAGGGAGGACCGGGGAGCTGTTTTTT,CAWSVGSGRTGELFF
TRBJ2-1,many,TRBD2,TRBV24-1,TGTGCCACCAGTGAGCCTAGCGGGGCTTACAATGAGCAGTTCTTC,CATSEPSGAYNEQFF
TRBJ2-3,NA,TRBD2,TRBV7-9,TGTGCCAGCAGCTTAGTGACCGGGACTAAACTACCCACAGATACGCAGTATTTT,CASSLVTGTKLPTDTQYF
TRBJ2-1,few,NA,TRBV5-6,TGTGCCAGCAGCTTGGCTGCCAATGAGCAGTTCTTC,CASSLAANEQFF
TRBJ2-5,NA,NA,TRBV7-2,TGTGCCAGCAGCTTAGGCGTGAAAGAGACCCAGTACTTC,CASSLGVKETQYF
TRBJ2-4,NA,TRBD1,TRBV6-5,TGTGCCAGCACCCAAGGGGACAGAAACATTCAGTACTTC,CASTQGDRNIQYF
TRBJ1-1,NA,NA,TRBV7-9,TGTGCCAGCAGCCGCGGGGGGGAAGCTTTCTTT,CASSRGGEAFF
TRBJ2-3,few,NA,TRBV2,TGTGCCAGCAGTCAGGAGGCCCGGGTGTCGACAGATACGCAGTATTTT,CASSQEARVSTDTQYF
TRBJ2-6,NA,NA,TRBV4-1,TGCGCCAGCAGCCAAGAAGCCGCGGGGGCCAACGTCCTGACTTTC,CASSQEAAGANVLTF
TRBJ2-1,few,TRBD2,TRBV5-1,TGCGCCAGCAGCCCGCGGGGTCTAGCGGGAGCGGGTGGAAATGAGCAGTTCTTC,CASSPRGLAGAGGNEQFF
TRBJ1-6,few,NA,TRBV20-1,TGCAGTGCTAGAAGTTCGCGCTCCTATAATTCACCCCTCCACTTT,CSARSSRSYNSPLHF
TRBJ2-5,NA,TRBD1,TRBV5-1,TGCGCCAGCAGCCCTGACAGGGGACGGCAAGAGACCCAGTACTTC,CASSPDRGRQETQYF
TRBJ2-5,many,TRBD2,TRBV11-1,TGTGCCAGCAGCGGTTGGACTAGCGAAGAGACCCAGTACTTC,CASSGWTSEETQYF
TRBJ2-7,many,TRBD2,TRBV27,TGTGCCAGCAGTTTATCTGGGACTAGCGGGAGTAGCCCCTCCGCCTACGAGCAGTACTTC,CASSLSGTSGSSPSAYEQYF
TRBJ2-7,few,NA,TRBV12-5,TGTGCTAGTGGACAACAGGAGAGCGTCTACGAGCAGTACTTC,CASGQQESVYEQYF
TRBJ2-7,NA,NA,TRBV7-6,TGTGCCAGCAGCTCCACAGTAGCGGAAAGCTCCTACGAGCAGTACTTC,CASSSTVAESSYEQYF
TRBJ2-7,once,NA,TRBV9,TGTGCCAGCAGCCCCTGGGCCAGGATCAGCGCCAACGAGCAGTACTTC,CASSPWARISANEQYF
TRBJ1-5,many,NA,TRBV6-4,TGTGCCAGCAGTCCACAGGATGGGAATCAGCCCCAGCATTTT,CASSPQDGNQPQHF
TRBJ2-1,few,TRBD2,TRBV11-2,TGTGCCAGCAGCTTAGTCCGCGGGAGGCCTGGGGATGAGCAGTTCTTC,CASSLVRGRPGDEQFF
TRBJ2-5,NA,TRBD2,TRBV7-2,TGTGCCAGCAGCTTATTCCCTAGCGGGGGGATGGAGACCCAGTACTTC,CASSLFPSGGMETQYF
TRBJ2-7,many,NA,TRBV6-5,TGTGCCAGCAGTTACGGCCGCGTTGCCGAGCAGTACTTC,CASSYGRVAEQYF
TRBJ2-4,NA,NA,TRBV20-1,TGCAGTGCCGATCCTTCGGGAACCAAAAACATTCAGTACTTC,CSADPSGTKNIQYF
TRBJ1-1,NA,NA,TRBV21-1,TGTGCCAGCAGCAAAATGAGGACACAGGGAAGGACTGAAGCTTTCTTT,CASSKMRTQGRTEAFF
TRBJ1-2,few,TRBD1,TRBV4-2,TGTGCCAGCAGCCGGCCGGGACAGATCTATGGCTACACCTTC,CASSRPGQIYGYTF
TRBJ2-7,many,NA,TRBV20-1,TGCAGTGCTAGAGATCTGGGGGGTGGGTTCTCCTACGAGCAGTACTTC,CSARDLGGGFSYEQYF
TRBJ2-3,few,NA,TRBV7-9,TGTGCCAGCAGCTCCGGGGGCGTCACAGATACGCAGTATTTT,CASSSGGVTDTQYF
TRBJ1-5,NA,NA,TRBV29-1,TGCAGCGCCGAAAGGTTTCATCGCAATCAGCCCCAGCATTTT,CSAERFHRNQPQHF
TRBJ2-4,few,TRBD2,TRBV6-6,TGTGCCAGCAGTTGGGGAGGTAGCGGGGTACGGGCCAAAAACATTCAGTACTTC,CASSWGGSGVRAKNIQYF
TRBJ1-1,many,NA,TRBV27,TGTGCCAGCAGTTTCTTACAGGGGAACACTGAAGCTTTCTTT,CASSFLQGNTEAFF
TRBJ2-5,NA,NA,TRBV5-8,TGTGCCAGCAGCATCTCGGGGGCGGAGGAGACCCAGTACTTC,CASSISGAEETQYF
TRBJ2-5,few,NA,TRBV21-1,TGTGCCAGCAGCAAAGGGACTAGCCAAGAGACCCAGTACTTC,CASSKGTSQETQYF
TRBJ2-5,many,NA,TRBV6-1,TGTGCCAGCAGTGAACCGGGGCGCAGAGAGACCCAGTACTTC,CASSEPGRRETQYF
TRBJ2-3,few,NA,TRBV29-1,TGCAGCGCTTCGGTCAGCGTAACAGATACGCAGTATTTT,CSASVSVTDTQYF
TRBJ1-1,few,NA,TRBV27,TGTGCCAGCAGTCCCTCGGGCCCCTACACTGAAGCTTTCTTT,CASSPSGPYTEAFF
TRBJ2-5,NA,TRBD2,TRBV5-1,TGCGCCAGCAGCTTTGGAGCTAGCGGGACCCAAGAGACCCAGTACTTC,CASSFGASGTQETQYF
TRBJ2-1,many,TRBD1,TRBV2,TGTGCCAGCAGTGTCGGGGACAGGGGTGCCAATGAGCAGTTCTTC,CASSVGDRGANEQFF
TRBJ2-2,NA,TRBD2,TRBV7-2,TGTGCCAGCAGCTATCTAGCGGTAACGAACACCGGGGAGCTGTTTTTT,CASSYLAVTNTGELFF
TRBJ1-1,few,NA,TRBV7-8,TGTGCCAGCAGCCCGTCAGTGAACACTGAAGCTTTCTTT,CASSPSVNTEAFF
TRBJ1-2,few,TRBD1,TRBV20-1,TGCAGTGCTAGAGATCAGGGATACAGGGGTCATCTGGGCTACACCTTC,CSARDQGYRGHLGYTF
TRBJ1-2,few,TRBD1,TRBV5-1,TGCGCCAGCAGCTCCGGACAGGGGCCCTACTATGGCTACACCTTC,CASSSGQGPYYGYTF
TRBJ2-5,few,NA,TRBV29-1,TGCAGCGTTGAAGTGGGAGGAGAGACCCAGTACTTC,CSVEVGGETQYF
TRBJ1-2,NA,NA,TRBV27,TGTGCCAGCAGGTTGGGAGGAGGAGGCTACACCTTC,CASRLGGGGYTF
TRBJ1-4,many,NA,TRBV24-1,TGTGCCACCTCACAGGGAATGGGGGAAAAACTGTTTTTT,CATSQGMGEKLFF
TRBJ2-5,many,TRBD2,TRBV5-1,TGCGCCAGCAGCCCCGGACTAGCAGGGGAGACCCAGTACTTC,CASSPGLAGETQYF
TRBJ2-1,many,TRBD1,TRBV7-8,TGTGCCAGCAGCTTAGGGGGACAGACATACAATGAGCAGTTCTTC,CASSLGGQTYNEQFF